This entry lists 25 T cell receptor beta chains sequenced from one sample in a study of blood T cell repertoires in COVID-19 (dated by TCRdb to the early 2020s). Libraries were prepared through the immunoSEQ multiplex PCR assay. Here the immuneACCESS table is served through TCRdb, limited to in-frame sequences with V and J called. Missing clones are a known gap in these copies; in checked studies unresolved V genes cover under half, and the rest lacks a known reason. The sample includes about 150,000 clones, with 65% to 90% observed a single time. The top ten constitute more than 3% of the sample. The sequenced sample consisted of peripheral blood. These receptors originate from a man in his 70s with acute or convalescent COVID-19.

A note on this clone: The sample carries other DNA sequences with the same CDR3. The chain uses TRBV5-1 and TRBJ2-5; 7 bases fit TRBD2. CDR1 is SGHRS and CDR2 is YFSETQ in the germline V gene. The CDR3 consists of 14 residues. Trimming removed 4 bases from V and 2 bases from J; junction bases left unmatched: 5. CDR3: CASSPPGGQETQYF. Written as DNA, the CDR3 is TGCGCCAGCAGCCCCCCGGGGGGTCAAGAGACCCAGTACTTC.

This chain uses TRBV28 with TRBJ2-1; 9 bases fit TRBD2. CDR1 MDHEN and CDR2 SYDVKM come from the germline V gene. This CDR3 region has 15 residues. With 1 base clipped from V and 7 bases from J, the junction kept 5 bases outside the gene matches. The CDR3 sequence is CASSLSAGGMNEQFF. The CDR3 DNA is TGTGCCAGCAGTTTATCAGCGGGAGGTATGAATGAGCAGTTCTTC.

The rearrangement links TRBV27 to TRBJ2-1, with D unresolved. The CDR3 consists of 15 residues. Germline lookup yields CDR1 MNHEY and CDR2 SMNVEV (reference sequence). V lost 7 bases to trimming and J lost 5 bases, with 18 bases between them. This chain's CDR3 is CASTPYGNVDNEQFF. Here the CDR3 DNA reads TGTGCCAGCACCCCCTACGGTAACGTCGACAATGAGCAGTTCTTC.

The CDR3 DNA reads as TGCGCCAGCAGCTCCCTAACTAGCGGGAGCACAGATACGCAGTATTTT. Protein product: CASSSLTSGSTDTQYF. The gene calls are TRBV5-1 and TRBJ2-3, with 9 bases lining up with TRBD2. V was clipped by 3 bases and J by 0 bases; unmatched bases: 5. The CDR3 contains 16 residues. Looked up from germline, CDR1 is SGHRS and CDR2 is YFSETQ.

The chain is built from TRBV4-1 and TRBJ1-1; D unresolved. Per the germline V gene, CDR1 is MGHRA and CDR2 is YSYEKL. CDR3 length: 14 amino acids. Trimming removed 1 base at V and 1 base at J, with 7 bases between. The CDR3 DNA sequence: TGCGCCAGCAGCCAAGCGCAGTCGAACACTGAAGCTTTCTTT. The encoded protein is CASSQAQSNTEAFF.

This sequence joins TRBV29-1 and TRBJ2-7; 15 bases fit TRBD2. This CDR3 contains 15 residues. V shed 4 bases, J shed 5 bases, and the junction held 6 bases outside the gene matches. CDR1 is SQVTM, CDR2 ANQGSEA, per germline. The CDR3 loop is CSVGTSGRAFHEQYF. In nucleotides, the CDR3 is TGCAGCGTTGGGACTAGCGGGAGGGCCTTCCACGAGCAGTACTTC.

The chain links TRBV5-1 to TRBJ1-1, with 8 bases fitting TRBD1. V shed 4 bases, J shed 0 bases, and the junction held 8 bases outside the gene matches. CDR3 length: 16 amino acids. CDR1 is SGHRS, CDR2 YFSETQ, per germline. The CDR3 loop is CASSARTGPMNTEAFF. CDR3 sequence (DNA): TGCGCCAGCAGCGCACGGACAGGGCCCATGAACACTGAAGCTTTCTTT.

This chain connects TRBV28 to TRBJ1-1; D possibly corresponds to TRBD1 (6 bases). CDR3 length equals 16 residues. The V gene's germline CDR1 is MDHEN and CDR2 SYDVKM. The V gene lost 2 bases and the J gene lost 3 bases, with 16 bases spanning the gap. CDR3 DNA sequence: TGTGCCAGCAGTTTACAATCTGGACAGTGGGACACTGAAGCTTTCTTT. This encodes CASSLQSGQWDTEAFF.

This clone was counted between two and nine times. This rearrangement joins TRBV27 to TRBJ2-2; no reliable D call. The CDR3 spans 12 residues. The germline gives CDR1 MNHEY, CDR2 SMNVEV (reference sequence). Deletions cut 5 bases from V and 2 bases from J, with 3 bases between. The CDR3 bases are TGTGCCAGCAGTCCTAACACCGGGGAGCTGTTTTTT. It is translated as CASSPNTGELFF.

This clone appeared a single time. This sequence joins TRBV9 and TRBJ2-2; 9 nucleotides agree with TRBD1. Germline values: CDR1 SGDLS, CDR2 YYNGEE. The CDR3 has 15 amino acids. V trimming: 0 bases; J trimming: 5 bases; junction bases outside the gene matches: 2. The CDR3 sequence: CASSVEGTGTGELFF. In DNA form, the CDR3 reads TGTGCCAGCAGCGTAGAAGGGACAGGGACCGGGGAGCTGTTTTTT.

J is TRBJ2-1 and V is TRBV6-5; 8 bases match TRBD2. Trimming at V came to 2 bases and at J to 10 bases, leaving 10 bases not matched to a gene. CDR3 length: 15 amino acids. In germline, CDR1 is MNHEY, CDR2 SVGAGI. The chain's CDR3 is CASSYDLAGNIEQFF. DNA of the CDR3: TGTGCCAGCAGTTACGACCTAGCGGGTAATATCGAGCAGTTCTTC.

The chain has TRBV7-8 and TRBJ2-5; D gene uncertain. Looked up from germline, CDR1 is SGHVS and CDR2 is FQNEAQ. Trimming shortened V by 0 bases and J by 0 bases, and 8 bases separated the two germline ends. The CDR3 is 15 amino acids. The CDR3: CASSLALQNQETQYF. The CDR3 bases are TGTGCCAGCAGCTTAGCGTTGCAGAACCAAGAGACCCAGTACTTC.

The chain employs TRBV5-4 and TRBJ2-3; 8 nucleotides align to TRBD1. There are 16 residues in the CDR3. Germline CDR1 SGHNT, CDR2 YYREEE (reference sequence). V shed 1 base and J 5 bases; nucleotides not matched to a gene: 9. The CDR3 is CASSLSGGQAGDTQYF. The CDR3 DNA is TGTGCCAGCAGCTTGAGTGGGGGACAGGCGGGAGATACGCAGTATTTT.

J is TRBJ2-1 and V is TRBV25-1; 14 nucleotides match TRBD2. V gave up 6 bases and J gave up 3 bases; unmatched junction bases: 4. Germline-derived CDR1 and CDR2 are MGHDK and SYGVNS. The CDR3 consists of 16 residues. CDR3 region: CASSPGLAGVYNEQFF. DNA of the CDR3: TGTGCCAGCAGCCCGGGACTAGCGGGAGTCTACAATGAGCAGTTCTTC.

The V and J genes are TRBV29-1 and TRBJ1-5; D call uncertain. CDR1 SQVTM and CDR2 ANQGSEA come from the germline V gene. V dropped 4 bases and J dropped 5 bases, with 12 bases sitting between them. CDR3 size: 13 residues. The CDR3 sequence: CSVVERGDQPQHF. The CDR3 bases are TGCAGCGTTGTTGAGAGAGGTGATCAGCCCCAGCATTTT. Drawing the rest from reference TRBV29-1 and TRBJ1-5, the complete variable domain is SAVISQKPSRDICQRGTSLTIQCQVDSQVTMMFWYRQQPGQSLTLIATANQGSEATYESGFVIDKFPISRPNLTFSTLTVSNMSPEDSSIYLCSVVERGDQPQHFGDGTRLSIL.

The gene calls are TRBV7-3 and TRBJ2-7; D not resolved. Germline loops: CDR1 SGHTA, CDR2 FQGTGA. Trimming took off 1 base at V and 2 bases at J, with 9 bases between the two ends. The CDR3 runs to 14 residues. CDR3 sequence reads: CASSLMAGAYEQYF. DNA for the CDR3: TGTGCCAGCAGCTTAATGGCAGGTGCCTACGAGCAGTACTTC.

This clone was seen at least ten times. The chain joins TRBV14 to TRBJ2-1; 12 nucleotides match TRBD2. Germline values: CDR1 SGHDN, CDR2 FVKESK. The CDR3 runs to 16 residues. V trimming: 1 base; J trimming: 7 bases; junction bases outside the gene matches: 5. CDR3 amino acids: CASSQGLAGVGNEQFF. The CDR3 nucleotides read TGTGCCAGCAGCCAAGGACTAGCGGGAGTGGGGAATGAGCAGTTCTTC.

J is TRBJ2-7 and V is TRBV19; no reliable D call. The V gene lost 1 base and the J gene lost 4 bases, with 8 bases spanning the gap. CDR3 length equals 13 residues. Germline V gives CDR1 LNHDA, CDR2 SQIVND (reference sequence). CDR3 protein: CASSIGDGYEQYF. The CDR3 region has the DNA TGTGCCAGTAGTATAGGCGACGGGTACGAGCAGTACTTC.

V usage is TRBV19 and J usage is TRBJ2-7, with TRBD2 matching over 9 bases. The V segment lost 5 bases and the J segment 6 bases; nucleotides outside the gene matches: 8. This CDR3 has 14 amino acids. CDR1 and CDR2 from the germline V gene are LNHDA and SQIVND (reference sequence). CDR3: CASSALAGPAEQYF. The CDR3, as DNA: TGTGCCAGTAGTGCCCTAGCGGGACCCGCCGAGCAGTACTTC.

The gene calls are TRBV4-1 and TRBJ2-7; 8 bases match TRBD1. Trimming took 4 bases from V and 7 from J; bases not matched to a gene: 6. The CDR3 runs 13 residues. Looked up from germline, CDR1 is MGHRA and CDR2 is YSYEKL. CDR3 coding DNA: TGCGCCAGCAGCCCGGACAGGGTGGGGGAGCAGTACTTC. Its translation is CASSPDRVGEQYF.

The gene calls are TRBV11-3 and TRBJ2-1, with TRBD2 matching over 7 bases. In germline, CDR1 is SGHNT, CDR2 YENEEA. The CDR3 loop spans 15 amino acids. V trimming: 1 base; J trimming: 2 bases; junction bases outside the gene matches: 2. The CDR3 coding sequence is TGTGCCAGCAGCTTAGGGGGGGGAACCTACAATGAGCAGTTCTTC. Translated, it gives CASSLGGGTYNEQFF. Complete variable domain (other parts from reference TRBV11-3 and TRBJ2-1): EAGVVQSPRYKIIEKKQPVAFWCNPISGHNTLYWYLQNLGQGPELLIRYENEEAVDDSQLPKDRFSAERLKGVDSTLKIQPAELGDSAVYLCASSLGGGTYNEQFFGPGTRLTVL.

The chain is built from TRBV7-2 and TRBJ2-5; 8 bases agree with TRBD2. CDR1 SGHTA and CDR2 FQGNSA come from the germline V gene. CDR3 size: 15 residues. V lost 3 bases to trimming and J lost 5 bases; unmatched junction nucleotides: 8. The CDR3 DNA is TGTGCCAGCAGCTTTGGGCTAGCGGGCCGGGAGACCCAGTACTTC. Protein product: CASSFGLAGRETQYF. The full variable domain, completed using reference TRBV7-2 and TRBJ2-5, is GAGVSQSPSNKVTEKGKDVELRCDPISGHTALYWYRQSLGQGLEFLIYFQGNSAPDKSGLPSDRFSAERTGGSVSTLTIQRTQQEDSAVYLCASSFGLAGRETQYFGPGTRLLVL.

This clone appeared once. The J gene is TRBJ2-6, the V gene TRBV7-2; D possibly corresponds to TRBD2 (6 bases). This CDR3 has 16 amino acids. Looked up from germline, CDR1 is SGHTA and CDR2 is FQGNSA. V was clipped by 1 base and J by 4 bases, with 11 bases between them. The CDR3 protein is CASSLVGGVGANVLTF. As DNA, the CDR3 is TGTGCCAGCAGCTTAGTAGGAGGGGTCGGGGCCAACGTCCTGACTTTC.

This clone was seen a few times. The chain carries TRBV6-2 or TRBV6-3 and TRBJ1-5, with 9 bases fitting TRBD1. There are 16 residues in the CDR3. Germline V gene lookup returns CDR1 MNHEY and CDR2 SVGEGT. Germline trimming cut 2 bases from V and 1 base from J; bases unmatched to any gene: 3. In DNA form, the CDR3 reads TGTGCCAGCAGTTACCGGGGGACAGGGAGCAATCAGCCCCAGCATTTT. It specifies CASSYRGTGSNQPQHF.

The chain uses TRBV19 and TRBJ2-2; 8 nucleotides line up with TRBD1. CDR3 length equals 13 residues. From germline, CDR1 is LNHDA and CDR2 SQIVND (reference sequence). V was pared by 6 bases and J by 6 bases, with 3 bases of the junction left unmatched. The DNA of the CDR3 is TGTGCCAGTAGAAGACAGGGGCCCGGGGAGCTGTTTTTT. Translation: CASRRQGPGELFF.